Below, 13 T cell receptor beta chains from the same sample are listed, as sequenced in a study of early T cells in non-severe SARS-CoV-2 infection. From the 5' RACE reads, TCRdb called clonotypes with MiXCR, one entry per CDR3 protein. The sample holds tens of thousands of distinct CDR3 sequences, about 12% seen once. The sequencing input was whole blood. These receptors all come from an adult who was a healthcare worker with PCR-confirmed SARS-CoV-2 infection or an uninfected control (not recorded which).

This clonotype was found many times. The chain employs TRBV6-6 and TRBJ1-4; TRBD1 is a possible D gene (5 bases). The germline V gene has CDR1 MNHNY and CDR2 SVGAGI (reference sequence). V lost 2 bases, J lost 8 bases, and 21 bases lay in between. The CDR3 is 17 residues long. The CDR3 nucleotides are TGTGCCAGCAGTTACGACTCTACGGGGGAATGGGGGGAAAAACTGTTTTTT. Translation: CASSYDSTGEWGEKLFF.

This clonotype was recorded many times. The chain carries TRBV6-6 and TRBJ2-7, with 14 bases lining up with TRBD2. The CDR3 contains 17 residues. Unmatched junction bases numbered 7, after V lost 4 bases and J lost 2 bases. Germline loops: CDR1 MNHNY, CDR2 SVGAGI (reference sequence). The CDR3 DNA is TGTGCCAGCAGTTTGGGACTAGCGGGAGCTCCCACCTACGAGCAGTACTTC. This gives the protein CASSLGLAGAPTYEQYF.

Here the CDR3 DNA reads TGTGCCACCAGTGACTTTAGCGGGAGGGCTCCCTTTTACGAGCAGTACTTC. It yields the protein CATSDFSGRAPFYEQYF. The V and J genes are TRBV24-1 and TRBJ2-7; TRBD2 matches 11 bases. CDR1 KGHDR and CDR2 SFDVKD come from the germline V gene. There are 17 residues in the CDR3. V lost 4 bases to trimming and J lost 4 bases; unmatched junction nucleotides: 11.

The chain has TRBV6-5 and TRBJ2-1; a possible D gene is TRBD2 (6 bases). Trimming cost V 8 bases and J 10 bases, with 12 bases left between them. CDR3 length equals 11 residues. From germline, CDR1 is MNHEY and CDR2 SVGAGI. The CDR3 DNA follows: TGTGCCAGCGGGCAGGAGGGCGAGCAGTTCTTC. Protein product: CASGQEGEQFF.

The genes are TRBV18 and TRBJ1-5, with D possibly being TRBD1 (6 bases). V gave up 6 bases and J gave up 4 bases, with 10 bases separating them. Germline values: CDR1 KGHSH, CDR2 LQKENI. The CDR3 covers 13 residues. The CDR3 protein is CASSPGQNQPQHF. As DNA, the CDR3 is TGTGCCAGCTCCCCCGGACAGAATCAGCCCCAGCATTTT.

This clonotype was observed a few times. The chain carries TRBV19 and TRBJ1-5; D is perhaps TRBD1 (5 bases). The V end lost 6 bases, the J end lost 1 base, and 13 bases lay between the germline ends. CDR1 is LNHDA and CDR2 is SQIVND in the germline V gene (reference sequence). The CDR3 extends over 15 amino acids. CDR3 nucleotides: TGTGCCAGTAGCCCCCGGGACGGAAGCAATCAGCCCCAGCATTTT. It translates to CASSPRDGSNQPQHF.

This sequence joins TRBV6-2 or TRBV6-3 and TRBJ2-1; TRBD2 matches at 7 bases. V shed 5 bases, J shed 2 bases, and the junction held 9 bases outside the gene matches. Germline V gives CDR1 MNHEY, CDR2 SVGEGT. The CDR3 consists of 16 residues. The CDR3 spells CASSNELAPPYNEQFF. The CDR3 nucleotides are TGTGCCAGCAGTAACGAACTAGCGCCTCCCTACAATGAGCAGTTCTTC.

V gene TRBV10-1 combines with J gene TRBJ2-3, with D perhaps matching TRBD2 (6 bases). CDR3 length equals 13 residues. Germline V gene sequence: CDR1 WNHNN, CDR2 SYGVQD (reference sequence). V was shortened by 7 bases and J by 0 bases, with 8 bases between the two germline ends. In DNA, the CDR3 is TGCGCCAGCATGGAGGGTAGCACAGATACGCAGTATTTT. It translates to CASMEGSTDTQYF.

Concerning this clonotype itself: The DNA is omitted, as the CDR3 cannot be located on it reliably, and the CDR3 follows TCRdb's listing. The CDR3 sequence is CAIRRAGNTGELFF. The rearrangement links TRBV5-4 to TRBJ2-2; the D call in the table, TRBD2, was not verified against the DNA. Germline values: CDR1 SGHNT, CDR2 YYREEE (reference sequence). The length of the CDR3 is 14 amino acids, counting both ends.

This clonotype was recorded at least ten times. The J gene is TRBJ2-7, the V gene TRBV4-1; a weak D match, TRBD1 (6 bases). The CDR3 is 15 amino acids. CDR1 and CDR2 (germline): MGHRA, YSYEKL. Trimming stripped 1 base from V and 3 bases from J, with 13 bases between. The chain's CDR3 is CASSQAFIQGYEQYF. The DNA of the CDR3 is TGCGCCAGCAGCCAAGCCTTTATACAGGGCTACGAGCAGTACTTC.

In its sample, this clonotype was seen a few times. The chain recombines TRBV2 with TRBJ2-4; the match to TRBD2 covers 8 bases. Germline values: CDR1 SNHLY, CDR2 FYNNEI. The CDR3 spans 13 residues. The V gene end was trimmed by 0 bases and the J gene end by 14 bases; junction bases not matched to a gene: 6. The CDR3 spells CASSEAPGGIKYF. The CDR3 DNA sequence: TGTGCCAGCAGTGAAGCGCCGGGAGGGATCAAGTACTTC. The entire variable domain, with the rest obtained from reference TRBV2 and TRBJ2-4, is as follows: EPEVTQTPSHQVTQMGQEVILRCVPISNHLYFYWYRQILGQKVEFLVSFYNNEISEKSEIFDDQFSVERPDGSNFTLKIRSTKLEDSAMYFCASSEAPGGIKYFGAGTRLSVL.

This clonotype was counted a few times. CDR3 in DNA: TGTGCCAGCAGCTCCACCAAGGGGGCTTCCTACGAGCAGTACTTC. Translating gives CASSSTKGASYEQYF. The chain recombines TRBV5-6 with TRBJ2-7, with 7 bases that match TRBD1. Germline CDR1 reads SGHDT; CDR2 reads YYEEEE. Losses at the gene ends were 3 bases for V and 1 base for J; bases not matched to a gene: 7. The CDR3 has 15 amino acids.

CDR3 DNA: TGTGCCAGCAGTCCGGCTAGCGGGAGGGAAGAGACCCAGTACTTC. It is translated as CASSPASGREETQYF. The chain recombines TRBV27 with TRBJ2-5, with TRBD2 identical over 12 bases. The CDR3 covers 15 residues. The V gene's germline CDR1 is MNHEY and CDR2 SMNVEV (reference sequence). With V trimmed by 5 bases and J by 3 bases, 4 bases remained unmatched.